These 6 T cell receptor beta chains were all obtained from the same sample, sequenced in a study of T-cell reconstitution after alpha-beta-depleted transplantation in children. A TCRbeta library incorporating unique molecular identifiers was prepared. TCRdb re-called the PCR reads through MiXCR, storing one row per CDR3 protein. The sample lists about 640,000 distinct CDR3 sequences, about an eighth occurring once. Sequencing used PBMCs, mostly from graft donor cells, obtained 360 days after TCRalphabeta/CD19-depleted stem cell transplant. These receptor sequences come from a male patient younger than 18 who had a stem cell transplant for acute myeloid leukemia, so the T cells may come from the graft donor.

In this sample, this clonotype turned up many times. The V gene is TRBV12-3 or TRBV12-4, the J gene TRBJ2-1, with a possible D match to TRBD2 (6 bases). With 6 bases removed from V and 4 bases from J, the gap between germline ends came to 10 bases. The CDR3 length is 13 residues. The DNA for the CDR3 is TGTGCCAGCAGCCGGGACTCGTACAATGAGCAGTTCTTC. Its translation is CASSRDSYNEQFF.

This clonotype showed up many times. The rearrangement links TRBV27 to TRBJ2-7, with a possible D match to TRBD2 (5 bases). The CDR3 loop spans 16 amino acids. V dropped 5 bases and J dropped 4 bases, with 21 bases sitting between them. In germline, CDR1 is MNHEY, CDR2 SMNVEV (reference sequence). CDR3 in DNA: TGTGCCAGCAGTCTGAGTGGTGATAGCGTCATGTACGAGCAGTACTTC. This sequence encodes CASSLSGDSVMYEQYF.

The V and J genes are TRBV27 and TRBJ1-4, with D uncertain. Germline CDR1 reads MNHEY; CDR2 reads SMNVEV (reference sequence). V shed 2 bases and J shed 4 bases, with 17 bases lying between them. This CDR3 comprises 17 residues. CDR3 region: CASSLVDGGSFNEKLFF. CDR3 in DNA: TGTGCCAGCAGTTTAGTGGACGGCGGAAGTTTTAATGAAAAACTGTTTTTT.

The chain carries TRBV29-1 and TRBJ1-1, with unresolved D. The V and J ends lost 4 bases and 0 bases respectively, with 12 bases between them. This CDR3 is 14 amino acids long. Per the germline V gene, CDR1 is SQVTM and CDR2 is ANQGSEA. Here the CDR3 reads CSVVRQFMNTEAFF. In nucleotides, the CDR3 is TGCAGCGTTGTCCGGCAGTTCATGAACACTGAAGCTTTCTTT.

This clonotype was seen a handful of times. The chain links TRBV28 to TRBJ2-3, with TRBD1 matching over 7 bases. The germline CDR1 and CDR2 sequences are MDHEN and SYDVKM. With V trimmed by 3 bases and J by 3 bases, 6 bases remained unmatched. This CDR3 has 15 residues. CDR3 protein: CASSLVDRDTDTQYF. In DNA, the CDR3 is TGTGCCAGCAGTTTGGTCGACAGGGATACAGATACGCAGTATTTT.

This clonotype occurred many times. The rearrangement uses TRBV28 and TRBJ2-3; 10 bases align to TRBD1. V lost 5 bases to trimming and J lost 2 bases; unmatched junction nucleotides: 4. This CDR3 spans 15 amino acids. Germline V gives CDR1 MDHEN, CDR2 SYDVKM. The CDR3 reads CASSLGTGVTDTQYF. CDR3 DNA sequence: TGTGCCAGCAGTCTGGGGACAGGGGTCACAGATACGCAGTATTTT.